A single sample gave rise to the 31 T cell receptor beta chains below, sequenced in a study of shared clonotypes between healthy human individuals. TCRdb keeps only in-frame clones here, not all; method: immunoSEQ multiplex PCR. This table holds 2 million to 3 million clones, 90% to 95% found once. Input material: naive CD4+ T cells from PBMCs. Indicated subset: CD45RA+ positively selected. Receptors originate from a man aged 18 to 30 in good health. Some clones in this sample may be carry-over from other donors' samples.

About this clone: Other DNA sequences of this sample code for an identical CDR3. The chain links TRBV5-1 to TRBJ1-1; TRBD1 matches 8 bases. The CDR3 spans 14 residues. After removal of 0 bases from V and 5 bases from J, the junction contained 3 bases not matched to a gene. Germline CDR1 and CDR2: SGHRS and YFSETQ. The CDR3 DNA follows: TGCGCCAGCAGCTTGGCACAGGGGGGGACTGAAGCTTTCTTT. It translates to CASSLAQGGTEAFF.

The V and J genes are TRBV6-1 and TRBJ1-5; D possibly corresponds to TRBD1 (5 bases). Germline loops: CDR1 MNHNS, CDR2 SASEGT. V was shortened by 7 bases and J by 7 bases, with 14 bases between the two germline ends. The CDR3 loop spans 13 amino acids. The chain's CDR3 is CASNRGRDQPQHF. The CDR3 coding sequence is TGTGCCAGCAACAGAGGGAGGGACCAGCCCCAGCATTTT.

The chain links TRBV5-1 to TRBJ1-2; D is undetermined. Germline-derived CDR1 and CDR2 are SGHRS and YFSETQ. The V gene lost 0 bases and the J gene lost 3 bases, with 12 bases spanning the gap. The CDR3 covers 15 residues. The DNA of the CDR3 is TGCGCCAGCAGCTTGGGGTGGGCGCGAGACTATGGCTACACCTTC. It yields the protein CASSLGWARDYGYTF.

With regard to this clone: Other DNA sequences from this sample encode an identical CDR3 as well. The chain recombines TRBV6-1 with TRBJ2-7, with 9 bases identical to TRBD1. The CDR3 spans 15 residues. V lost 3 bases, J lost 2 bases, and 5 bases stayed unmatched. The germline gives CDR1 MNHNS, CDR2 SASEGT. The CDR3 spells CASSEPGQGTYEQYF. For the CDR3, the DNA is TGTGCCAGCAGTGAGCCGGGACAGGGAACCTACGAGCAGTACTTC.

V and J are TRBV5-6 and TRBJ2-3; D is perhaps TRBD1 (5 bases). Germline V gene data show CDR1 as SGHDT and CDR2 as YYEEEE. The CDR3 runs 16 residues. The V end lost 2 bases, the J end lost 2 bases, and 15 bases lay between the germline ends. The CDR3 region is CASSFTLGADTDTQYF. DNA of the CDR3: TGTGCCAGCAGCTTCACCTTAGGGGCCGACACAGATACGCAGTATTTT. Full variable domain (missing parts from reference TRBV5-6 and TRBJ2-3): DAGVTQSPTHLIKTRGQQVTLRCSPKSGHDTVSWYQQALGQGPQFIFQYYEEEERQRGNFPDRFSGHQFPNYSSELNVNALLLGDSALYLCASSFTLGADTDTQYFGPGTRLTVL.

This chain links TRBV18 with TRBJ2-1; 10 bases line up with TRBD1. The CDR3 extends over 15 amino acids. Germline V CDR1 and CDR2: KGHSH, LQKENI. J lost 5 bases, V lost 6 bases, and 7 bases had no gene match. The CDR3 sequence is CASSPRDRGNNEQFF. The CDR3 DNA sequence: TGTGCCAGCTCTCCCCGGGACAGGGGCAACAATGAGCAGTTCTTC.

This clone has a single count. The chain uses TRBV7-7 and TRBJ2-1; tentative D call: TRBD2 (6 bases). The CDR3 spans 15 residues. Trimming cost V 5 bases and J 8 bases, with 19 bases left between them. Germline CDR1 and CDR2: SSHAT and FNYEAQ (reference sequence). The CDR3 DNA sequence: TGTGCCAGCAGCGGAGGGCAGGGTGTAGATTATGAGCAGTTCTTC. Translation gives CASSGGQGVDYEQFF.

The V call is TRBV9, the J call TRBJ2-3; TRBD2 matches at 8 bases. The J segment lost 0 bases and the V segment lost 2 bases, leaving 2 bases of the junction unmatched. CDR1 SGDLS and CDR2 YYNGEE come from the germline V gene. The CDR3 sequence is 15 residues long. CDR3 region: CASSVWTSSTDTQYF. The CDR3 DNA is TGTGCCAGCAGCGTCTGGACTAGCAGCACAGATACGCAGTATTTT. Complete variable domain (other parts from reference TRBV9 and TRBJ2-3): DSGVTQTPKHLITATGQRVTLRCSPRSGDLSVYWYQQSLDQGLQFLIQYYNGEERAKGNILERFSAQQFPDLHSELNLSSLELGDSALYFCASSVWTSSTDTQYFGPGTRLTVL.

This chain joins TRBV11-2 and TRBJ2-5; a possible D gene is TRBD2 (5 bases). The germline V gene encodes CDR1 SGHAT and CDR2 FQNNGV. CDR3 length equals 12 residues. Between the trimmed V and J ends, which lost 1 base and 6 bases, there was a span of 6 bases. The CDR3 loop is CASSLVAKTQYF. The CDR3 bases are TGTGCCAGCAGCTTAGTAGCGAAGACCCAGTACTTC.

This clone was recorded only once. The chain is built from TRBV10-3 and TRBJ2-1; D is unresolved. The germline V and J ends were trimmed by 3 bases and 9 bases, with 15 bases remaining between them. CDR1 and CDR2 from the germline V gene are ENHRY and SYGVKD. The CDR3 is 14 residues long. In nucleotides, the CDR3 is TGTGCCATCAGTGACCTAGAACCACAGATTGAGCAGTTCTTC. Its protein product is CAISDLEPQIEQFF.

This chain links TRBV28 with TRBJ2-1; 11 positions match TRBD2. From germline, CDR1 is MDHEN and CDR2 SYDVKM. Trimming took 2 bases from V and 7 from J; bases not matched to a gene: 4. The CDR3 contains 15 residues. The CDR3 reads CASSLVSSGRNEQFF. CDR3 sequence (DNA): TGTGCCAGCAGTTTAGTTTCTAGCGGGAGGAATGAGCAGTTCTTC.

The table lists this clone with a count of one. V gene TRBV28 combines with J gene TRBJ2-1; 15 bases line up with TRBD2. This CDR3 contains 19 residues. Germline V gene lookup returns CDR1 MDHEN and CDR2 SYDVKM. J was trimmed by 7 bases and V by 4 bases; bases with no gene match: 14. The CDR3 DNA is TGTGCCAGCAGTTCGGCCTCCGGGACTAGCGGGAGGAGGGCGAATGAGCAGTTCTTC. Its protein is CASSSASGTSGRRANEQFF.

The V gene is TRBV7-2, the J gene TRBJ1-2; the D gene is possibly TRBD1 (5 bases). The germline gives CDR1 SGHTA, CDR2 FQGNSA. The V and J ends lost 3 bases and 12 bases respectively, with 20 bases between them. The CDR3 is 14 residues long. In nucleotides, the CDR3 is TGTGCCAGCAGCTTTGGGGAGGCAGGGAGTCTAGACACCTTC. It is translated as CASSFGEAGSLDTF.

The rearrangement joins TRBV7-2 to TRBJ1-1, with D unresolved. Trimming left V 2 bases short and J 8 bases short, with 15 bases between. Germline V lookup: CDR1 SGHTA, CDR2 FQGNSA. The CDR3 extends over 14 amino acids. The CDR3 loop reads CASSLIGPGREAFF. In DNA form, the CDR3 reads TGTGCCAGCAGCTTAATAGGGCCCGGGCGGGAAGCTTTCTTT.

With regard to this clone: The sample holds other DNA sequences that translate to the same CDR3. V usage is TRBV12-5 and J usage is TRBJ1-2; D perhaps matches TRBD1 (5 bases). The CDR3 runs to 12 residues. Between the trimmed V and J ends, which lost 4 bases and 5 bases, there was a span of 8 bases. Per germline, CDR1 LGHNT and CDR2 FRNRAP. In nucleotides, the CDR3 is TGTGCTAGTGGTTACCAGGGATATGGCTACACCTTC. It encodes CASGYQGYGYTF.

The V and J genes are TRBV2 and TRBJ2-2; D is unresolved. The V end was cut by 8 bases, the J end by 4 bases, with 14 bases between. CDR1 and CDR2 from the germline V gene are SNHLY and FYNNEI. This CDR3 comprises 14 residues. The CDR3 DNA reads as TGTGCCAGCTCCTCAGTGATTCTCACCGGGGAGCTGTTTTTT. Its protein product is CASSSVILTGELFF.

The V call is TRBV2, the J call TRBJ2-2, with 7 bases identical to TRBD2. The CDR3 consists of 14 residues. CDR1 and CDR2 from the germline V gene are SNHLY and FYNNEI. J was trimmed by 5 bases and V by 7 bases; bases with no gene match: 7. CDR3 protein: CASKEREGTGELFF. In nucleotides, the CDR3 is TGTGCCAGCAAAGAGCGGGAAGGGACCGGGGAGCTGTTTTTT. The full variable domain, completed using reference TRBV2 and TRBJ2-2, is EPEVTQTPSHQVTQMGQEVILRCVPISNHLYFYWYRQILGQKVEFLVSFYNNEISEKSEIFDDQFSVERPDGSNFTLKIRSTKLEDSAMYFCASKEREGTGELFFGEGSRLTVL.

This clone was observed a handful of times. The rearrangement uses TRBV15 and TRBJ2-7, with D possibly TRBD1 on 5 matching bases. This CDR3 is built from 14 residues. From germline, CDR1 is LNHNV and CDR2 YYDKDF (reference sequence). Trimming took off 0 bases at V and 3 bases at J, with 9 bases between the two ends. The chain's CDR3 is CATSRETQGYEQYF. In DNA, the CDR3 is TGTGCCACCAGCAGAGAAACCCAGGGCTACGAGCAGTACTTC.

V and J are TRBV5-1 and TRBJ2-3, with 7 bases matching TRBD2. The CDR3 has 18 amino acids. Germline CDR1 SGHRS, CDR2 YFSETQ. The junction had 11 bases not matched to a gene; V was cut back by 0 bases and J by 1 base. The CDR3 region is CASSLASMRELRTDTQYF. The CDR3 region has the DNA TGCGCCAGCAGCTTGGCCTCAATGCGGGAGCTTCGCACAGATACGCAGTATTTT.

This chain uses TRBV7-9 with TRBJ1-5; the D gene is possibly TRBD1 (6 bases). Germline CDR1 and CDR2: SEHNR and FQNEAQ (reference sequence). Trimming left V 5 bases short and J 2 bases short, with 13 bases between. This CDR3 has 15 residues. The CDR3 DNA reads as TGTGCCAGCAGCCGGTCAGGGGACGGCAATCAGCCCCAGCATTTT. Translation: CASSRSGDGNQPQHF.

This clone is a singleton in its sample. The chain couples TRBV5-6 to TRBJ2-5; tentative D call: TRBD1 (5 bases). This CDR3 comprises 14 residues. CDR1 and CDR2 from the germline V gene are SGHDT and YYEEEE. V lost 3 bases and J lost 3, with 12 bases in between. The CDR3 nucleotides read TGTGCCAGCAGCTACCGACTGACAGAAGAGACCCAGTACTTC. It encodes CASSYRLTEETQYF. The variable domain in full, with the rest retrieved from reference TRBV5-6 and TRBJ2-5, is DAGVTQSPTHLIKTRGQQVTLRCSPKSGHDTVSWYQQALGQGPQFIFQYYEEEERQRGNFPDRFSGHQFPNYSSELNVNALLLGDSALYLCASSYRLTEETQYFGPGTRLLVL.

In the case of this clone: This sample includes further DNA sequences coding for the same CDR3. The V call is TRBV7-3, the J call TRBJ2-7, with TRBD1 matching 9 bases. The CDR3 contains 13 residues. J was trimmed by 6 bases and V by 4 bases; bases with no gene match: 4. Germline V lookup: CDR1 SGHTA, CDR2 FQGTGA. CDR3 amino acids: CASSSGQGGEQYF. The DNA for the CDR3 is TGTGCCAGCAGCTCGGGACAGGGAGGCGAGCAGTACTTC.

This clone has only a few counts. The sample contains more than one DNA sequence encoding this CDR3. V usage is TRBV29-1 and J usage is TRBJ1-1; no firm D call. From germline, CDR1 is SQVTM and CDR2 ANQGSEA. Between the trimmed V and J ends, which lost 3 bases and 1 base, there was a span of 6 bases. The CDR3 sequence is 12 residues long. The CDR3 region is CSVDSGNTEAFF. As DNA, the CDR3 is TGCAGCGTTGATTCGGGGAACACTGAAGCTTTCTTT.

The gene calls are TRBV5-1 and TRBJ2-7; D is undetermined. This CDR3 comprises 14 residues. Deletions cut 7 bases from V and 7 bases from J, with 21 bases between. In germline, CDR1 is SGHRS, CDR2 YFSETQ. In DNA form, the CDR3 reads TGCGCCAGCGTTACCATCCCGGGCCAAGGGGAGCAGTACTTC. As protein: CASVTIPGQGEQYF.

The chain couples TRBV28 to TRBJ2-2; no definite D call. This CDR3 contains 17 residues. Germline V lookup: CDR1 MDHEN, CDR2 SYDVKM. Trimming took 1 base from V and 0 from J, leaving 12 bases between them. The CDR3 reads CASSLSRPGSNTGELFF. The CDR3 DNA is TGTGCCAGCAGTTTATCTCGTCCGGGTTCGAACACCGGGGAGCTGTTTTTT.

The chain has TRBV10-3 and TRBJ2-3; D not certain. V gave up 3 bases and J gave up 3 bases, with 16 bases separating them. CDR1 is ENHRY and CDR2 is SYGVKD in the germline V gene. This CDR3 is built from 16 residues. DNA of the CDR3: TGTGCCATCAGTGAAGTCAACCATCAAACTACAGATACGCAGTATTTT. Translated, it gives CAISEVNHQTTDTQYF.

The rearrangement joins TRBV7-6 to TRBJ1-1; no clear D gene. This CDR3 region has 14 residues. The ends were cut back, 5 bases at V and 2 bases at J, with 12 bases in the middle. Germline CDR1 SGHVS, CDR2 FNYEAQ. The chain's CDR3 is CASSRLYSNTEAFF. CDR3 DNA: TGTGCCAGCAGCCGACTGTACTCAAACACTGAAGCTTTCTTT.

This chain connects TRBV6-5 to TRBJ2-3, with TRBD2 matching over 10 bases. Germline V gives CDR1 MNHEY, CDR2 SVGAGI. There are 15 residues in the CDR3. With V trimmed by 5 bases and J by 6 bases, 8 bases remained unmatched. CDR3 bases: TGTGCCAGCAGTCCGGCTAGCGGGAGCGTGGATACGCAGTATTTT. As protein: CASSPASGSVDTQYF.

This clone was detected a few times. The chain recombines TRBV7-3 with TRBJ2-2; a possible D gene is TRBD1 (6 bases). Per germline, CDR1 SGHTA and CDR2 FQGTGA. V was cut by 5 bases and J by 5 bases, with 15 bases left in between. The CDR3 length is 15 residues. The CDR3 DNA is TGTGCCAGCAGCGTACTGGGGGCTCGGACCGGGGAGCTGTTTTTT. Translating gives CASSVLGARTGELFF. Full variable domain (outside the CDR3, taken from reference TRBV7-3 and TRBJ2-2): GAGVSQTPSNKVTEKGKYVELRCDPISGHTALYWYRQSLGQGPEFLIYFQGTGAADDSGLPNDRFFAVRPEGSVSTLKIQRTERGDSAVYLCASSVLGARTGELFFGEGSRLTVL.

The V and J genes are TRBV29-1 and TRBJ2-1; D perhaps matches TRBD2 (5 bases). The CDR3 sequence is 14 residues long. Germline V CDR1 and CDR2: SQVTM, ANQGSEA. V was cut by 4 bases and J by 4 bases, with 14 bases left in between. CDR3 amino acids: CSVVPGLGYNEQFF. Written as DNA, the CDR3 is TGCAGCGTTGTGCCGGGATTGGGTTACAATGAGCAGTTCTTC.

This clone has just a few counts. The chain links TRBV25-1 to TRBJ1-4; D might be TRBD1 (5 bases). The CDR3 runs 14 residues. V dropped 8 bases and J dropped 1 base, with 11 bases sitting between them. The germline V gene encodes CDR1 MGHDK and CDR2 SYGVNS. In nucleotides, the CDR3 is TGTGCCAGCGGAACAGGCGGAACTAATGAAAAACTGTTTTTT. Translation gives CASGTGGTNEKLFF.